Below are 20 T cell receptor beta chains sequenced from a single sample in a study of blood T cells in healthy people across ages. Combining a sample-barcoded 5' primer with a J-beta primer mix, a second PCR ran for roughly 7 to 11 cycles. TCRdb reprocessed the 5' RACE reads via MiXCR and lists one record per CDR3 protein. Here the sample spans about 1,000,000 distinct CDR3 sequences, around 45% being singletons. Sequenced input: blood. The receptor set was obtained from a woman aged 55 to 70 in good health.

The chain employs TRBV7-6 and TRBJ2-1, with D perhaps matching TRBD2 (7 bases). The CDR3 length is 14 residues. The germline gives CDR1 SGHVS, CDR2 FNYEAQ. V was shortened by 1 base and J by 10 bases, with 14 bases between the two germline ends. The CDR3 bases are TGTGCCAGCAGCTTAGATGGGGGGGCCAACGAGCAGTTCTTC. Amino acids: CASSLDGGANEQFF.

The chain couples TRBV27 to TRBJ1-2, with D unclear. The CDR3 sequence is 13 residues long. The germline V and J ends were trimmed by 2 bases and 8 bases, with 12 bases remaining between them. The germline V gene has CDR1 MNHEY and CDR2 SMNVEV (reference sequence). The CDR3 DNA is TGTGCCAGCAGTTTAGAGGCGGGTTACGGCTACACCTTC. Translated, it gives CASSLEAGYGYTF.

V gene TRBV10-3 combines with J gene TRBJ1-5; tentatively, D is TRBD1 (6 bases). The CDR3 totals 12 residues. V lost 3 bases and J 6 bases, leaving 6 bases between the germline ends. Germline V CDR1 and CDR2: ENHRY, SYGVKD. CDR3 residues: CAISEGGQPQHF. CDR3 coding DNA: TGTGCCATCAGTGAAGGGGGTCAGCCCCAGCATTTT.

V is TRBV6-1 and J is TRBJ2-7, with TRBD2 identical over 14 bases. The V segment lost 8 bases and the J segment 5 bases; nucleotides outside the gene matches: 8. The V gene's germline CDR1 is MNHNS and CDR2 SASEGT. This CDR3 spans 15 amino acids. The DNA for the CDR3 is TGTGCCAGCGGGAGACTAGCGGGAGGGACCCACGAGCAGTACTTC. It is translated as CASGRLAGGTHEQYF.

This clonotype was counted a few times. This chain uses TRBV2 with TRBJ2-7; TRBD2 matches 14 bases. Per germline, CDR1 SNHLY and CDR2 FYNNEI. The CDR3 spans 17 residues. V lost 3 bases, J lost 5 bases, and 9 bases stayed unmatched. The CDR3 DNA reads as TGTGCCAGCAGTGACACCCCCGGACTAGCGGGAGGAGACGAGCAGTACTTC. Translated, it gives CASSDTPGLAGGDEQYF.

The CDR3 protein is CSDPDGENEQFF. The CDR3 DNA reads as TGCAGTGACCCCGATGGCGAAAATGAGCAGTTCTTC. The V and J genes are TRBV20-1 and TRBJ2-1; D call uncertain. Trimming shortened V by 7 bases and J by 7 bases, and 14 bases separated the two germline ends. This CDR3 contains 12 residues. The V gene's germline CDR1 is DFQATT and CDR2 SNEGSKA (reference sequence).

This clonotype was seen a handful of times. The chain carries TRBV3-1 and TRBJ1-2, with D perhaps matching TRBD1 (5 bases). Germline values: CDR1 LGHDT, CDR2 YNNKEL (reference sequence). Trimming left V 1 base short and J 3 bases short, with 15 bases between. This CDR3 contains 16 residues. CDR3 sequence: CASSQVRGGTDYGYTF. DNA for the CDR3: TGTGCCAGCAGCCAAGTCCGGGGGGGAACGGACTATGGCTACACCTTC.

The V call is TRBV6-6, the J call TRBJ1-5, with 9 bases aligning to TRBD1. The CDR3 is 15 residues long. The V and J ends lost 5 bases and 11 bases, in that order; junction bases with no gene match: 13. CDR1 is MNHNY, CDR2 SVGAGI, per germline (reference sequence). In DNA, the CDR3 is TGTGCCAGCAGTGAGACCGGGACAGGGTTAGTAGCCCAGCATTTT. Its translation is CASSETGTGLVAQHF.

This clonotype was seen just once. The chain links TRBV15 to TRBJ1-4, with D possibly matching TRBD1 (6 bases). This CDR3 contains 15 residues. Germline V gene lookup returns CDR1 LNHNV and CDR2 YYDKDF (reference sequence). The V and J ends lost 3 bases and 6 bases respectively, with 14 bases between them. CDR3 loop: CATSRELQGDEKLFF. As DNA, the CDR3 is TGTGCCACCAGCAGGGAACTACAGGGAGATGAAAAACTGTTTTTT. Full variable domain (rest looked up from reference TRBV15 and TRBJ1-4): DAMVIQNPRYQVTQFGKPVTLSCSQTLNHNVMYWYQQKSSQAPKLLFHYYDKDFNNEADTPDNFQSRRPNTSFCFLDIRSPGLGDTAMYLCATSRELQGDEKLFFGSGTQLSVL.

V is TRBV5-1 and J is TRBJ2-7; 12 nucleotides agree with TRBD1. The CDR3 loop spans 16 amino acids. Losses at the gene ends were 4 bases for V and 4 bases for J; bases not matched to a gene: 9. Germline CDR1 reads SGHRS; CDR2 reads YFSETQ. The CDR3 loop is CASSKRDRGLQYEQYF. CDR3 nucleotides: TGCGCCAGCAGCAAGCGGGACAGGGGGCTGCAATACGAGCAGTACTTC.

This clonotype appeared many times. J is TRBJ2-7 and V is TRBV18; the D is unclear. This CDR3 contains 13 residues. The germline CDR1 and CDR2 sequences are KGHSH and LQKENI. V lost 4 bases to trimming and J lost 7 bases, with 14 bases between them. CDR3 sequence reads: CASSLTSMGEQYF. In nucleotides, the CDR3 is TGTGCCAGCTCACTGACCTCGATGGGAGAGCAGTACTTC. The full variable domain, in which reference TRBV18 and TRBJ2-7 provide the parts outside the CDR3, is NAGVMQNPRHLVRRRGQEARLRCSPMKGHSHVYWYRQLPEEGLKFMVYLQKENIIDESGMPKERFSAEFPKEGPSILRIQQVVRGDSAAYFCASSLTSMGEQYFGPGTRLTVT.

The chain combines TRBV11-1 with TRBJ2-7; 7 bases are shared with TRBD1. CDR1 and CDR2 (germline): SGHAT, FQDESV (reference sequence). V dropped 5 bases and J dropped 2; count of bases not matched to a gene: 9. This CDR3 region has 15 residues. DNA for the CDR3: TGTGCCAGCAGCCGAGACAGGGTCTCCGCCTACGAGCAGTACTTC. This encodes CASSRDRVSAYEQYF.

The rearrangement links TRBV2 to TRBJ2-3; 7 bases match TRBD2. J was trimmed by 0 bases and V by 5 bases; bases with no gene match: 11. CDR1 SNHLY and CDR2 FYNNEI come from the germline V gene. This CDR3 has 17 residues. The CDR3 spells CASSSGPGLISTDTQYF. DNA of the CDR3: TGTGCCAGCAGTTCTGGTCCGGGACTAATAAGCACAGATACGCAGTATTTT.

This clonotype was found many times. The rearrangement joins TRBV6-2 or TRBV6-3 to TRBJ2-7; TRBD1 might be the D (6 bases). Germline CDR1 MNHEY, CDR2 SVGEGT. The CDR3 loop spans 18 amino acids. Trimming took off 0 bases at V and 3 bases at J, with 21 bases between the two ends. CDR3 protein: CASSYSLVTGRINYEQYF. CDR3 DNA: TGTGCCAGCAGTTACTCCTTGGTTACAGGGAGAATTAACTACGAGCAGTACTTC.

This clonotype showed up just a few times. This chain joins TRBV10-3 and TRBJ2-3, with D maybe TRBD1 (6 bases). V lost 7 bases to trimming and J lost 4 bases, with 18 bases between them. Germline loops: CDR1 ENHRY, CDR2 SYGVKD. The CDR3 is made up of 15 amino acids. CDR3 residues: CAIKRSGTTSDTQYF. CDR3 sequence (DNA): TGTGCCATCAAGAGGTCCGGGACAACCTCAGATACGCAGTATTTT.

This clonotype appeared a few times. The V call is TRBV20-1, the J call TRBJ1-2; D is ambiguous. CDR3 length equals 10 residues. V dropped 3 bases and J dropped 6 bases, with 5 bases sitting between them. Germline V gene sequence: CDR1 DFQATT, CDR2 SNEGSKA (reference sequence). The CDR3 sequence: CSASLHGYTF. The CDR3 DNA reads TGCAGTGCTAGTCTGCATGGCTACACCTTC.

CDR3 sequence reads: CAITGTNDILGEQYF. In nucleotides, the CDR3 is TGTGCCATCACCGGTACTAACGACATCCTTGGGGAGCAGTACTTC. The chain has TRBV10-3 and TRBJ2-7, with D unresolved. Deletions cut 7 bases from V and 7 bases from J, with 23 bases between. Germline V gives CDR1 ENHRY, CDR2 SYGVKD. The CDR3 totals 15 residues.

This chain joins TRBV10-3 and TRBJ1-5; D uncertain. CDR1 ENHRY and CDR2 SYGVKD come from the germline V gene. V shed 4 bases and J shed 5 bases, with 15 bases lying between them. The CDR3 runs 15 residues. The CDR3 region has the DNA TGTGCCATCAGTGGAAGAATGGAACCCGATCAGCCCCAGCATTTT. Translating gives CAISGRMEPDQPQHF.

V usage is TRBV20-1 and J usage is TRBJ1-1; possible D gene TRBD1, 5 bases. The V end was cut by 5 bases, the J end by 1 base, with 14 bases between. Germline V gene sequence: CDR1 DFQATT, CDR2 SNEGSKA (reference sequence). The length of the CDR3 is 14 residues. The CDR3 here is CSALRGGTNTEAFF. CDR3 DNA sequence: TGCAGTGCTCTGAGGGGCGGTACGAACACTGAAGCTTTCTTT.

This chain uses TRBV12-3 or TRBV12-4 with TRBJ2-7; 9 bases line up with TRBD2. The CDR3 sequence is 14 residues long. V gave up 7 bases and J gave up 5 bases; unmatched junction bases: 9. In DNA form, the CDR3 reads TGTGCCAGCACCTTTAGCGGGAGCCCCAACGAGCAGTACTTC. This codes for CASTFSGSPNEQYF.